This entry lists 18 T cell receptor beta chains sequenced from one sample in a study of siplizumab effects on memory and regulatory T cells. Method: immunoSEQ multiplex PCR; TCRdb's copy keeps in-frame clones and lacks some. The sample carries tens of thousands of clones, 95% recorded once. Sequenced input: CD8+ T cells sorted from blood. The receptors stem from a human donor in good health.

The chain joins TRBV19 to TRBJ1-5; D is unresolved. The CDR3 runs 15 residues. Trimming removed 5 bases at V and 0 bases at J, with 11 bases between. Germline-derived CDR1 and CDR2 are LNHDA and SQIVND (reference sequence). The CDR3 sequence is CASSLTGNSNQPQHF. The CDR3 DNA is TGTGCCAGTAGTCTTACCGGTAATAGCAATCAGCCCCAGCATTTT.

The gene calls are TRBV1 and TRBJ2-3; TRBD1 was called by the table and not checked on the DNA. TRBV1 is shown as a pseudogene. This CDR3 comprises 19 residues. CDR3: CTSSQDPQVLQRGTDTQYF. Written as DNA, the CDR3 is TGCACCAGCAGCCAAGATCCACAGGTACTACAACGTGGCACAGATACGCAGTATTTT.

V usage is TRBV7-9 and J usage is TRBJ1-4, with unresolved D. Germline CDR1 and CDR2: SEHNR and FQNEAQ (reference sequence). V was trimmed by 5 bases and J by 8 bases, leaving 12 bases between them. This CDR3 is 13 amino acids long. The CDR3 coding sequence is TGTGCCAGCAGCCAAAGACCCACGGAAAAACTGTTTTTT. This gives the protein CASSQRPTEKLFF.

The V and J genes are TRBV5-4 and TRBJ2-1; 7 bases fit TRBD2. The germline V gene has CDR1 SGHNT and CDR2 YYREEE (reference sequence). This CDR3 spans 13 amino acids. The junction had 4 bases not matched to a gene; V was cut back by 2 bases and J by 8 bases. The CDR3 protein is CASSLMGGYEQFF. In nucleotides, the CDR3 is TGTGCCAGCAGCTTAATGGGGGGGTATGAGCAGTTCTTC.

This chain connects TRBV6-1 to TRBJ2-7, with D perhaps matching TRBD2 (6 bases). V lost 1 base to trimming and J lost 3 bases, with 10 bases between them. This CDR3 is built from 14 residues. The germline V gene has CDR1 MNHNS and CDR2 SASEGT. The CDR3 bases are TGTGCCAGCAGTGAAGGGCGGGGAGTCTACGAGCAGTACTTC. It encodes CASSEGRGVYEQYF.

To note about this clone: At one boundary the junction diverges from the germline segment, which might be a read error. The same CDR3 can be traced to other DNA sequences in this sample. The chain is built from TRBV7-6 and TRBJ2-5, with 9 bases that match TRBD2. This CDR3 has 15 amino acids. The germline CDR1 and CDR2 sequences are SGHVS and FNYEAQ. The CDR3 coding sequence is TGTGCCAGCAGCCACGGGACTAGCCCCGGGGAGACCCAATACTTC. Amino acids: CASSHGTSPGETQYF.

The V call is TRBV2, the J call TRBJ2-1; 7 nucleotides agree with TRBD1. In germline, CDR1 is SNHLY, CDR2 FYNNEI. The CDR3 has 14 amino acids. Trimming cost V 5 bases and J 5 bases; bases outside gene matches: 6. The CDR3 DNA follows: TGTGCCAGCAGTTATCACGACAGGGACAATGAGCAGTTCTTC. This encodes CASSYHDRDNEQFF.

This chain joins TRBV10-3 and TRBJ2-6; D unresolved. In germline, CDR1 is ENHRY, CDR2 SYGVKD. The CDR3 consists of 16 residues. The germline V and J ends were trimmed by 7 bases and 0 bases, with 13 bases remaining between them. In nucleotides, the CDR3 is TGTGCCATCACCTCAAATGGGGTCTCTGGGGCCAACGTCCTGACTTTC. Translating gives CAITSNGVSGANVLTF.

The chain has TRBV7-8 and TRBJ1-1, with a possible D match to TRBD1 (5 bases). The CDR3 has 16 amino acids. From germline, CDR1 is SGHVS and CDR2 FQNEAQ. V shed 1 base and J shed 0 bases, with 12 bases lying between them. CDR3 DNA sequence: TGTGCCAGCAGCTTAGGGGGACGGAGCATGAACACTGAAGCTTTCTTT. Protein: CASSLGGRSMNTEAFF.

This chain links TRBV14 with TRBJ1-1, with D perhaps matching TRBD1 (6 bases). Trimming cost V 2 bases and J 6 bases, with 13 bases left between them. CDR1 is SGHDN and CDR2 is FVKESK in the germline V gene. CDR3 length: 14 residues. The CDR3 loop is CASSQNIQGPEAFF. The CDR3 bases are TGTGCCAGCAGCCAAAATATACAGGGACCTGAAGCTTTCTTT.

The V gene is TRBV27, the J gene TRBJ2-5; D is ambiguous. Trimming cost V 8 bases and J 7 bases, with 17 bases left between them. This CDR3 has 13 amino acids. The V gene's germline CDR1 is MNHEY and CDR2 SMNVEV (reference sequence). The CDR3 sequence: CASSWGGKGTQYF. The CDR3 DNA sequence: TGTGCCAGCTCGTGGGGTGGGAAAGGGACCCAGTACTTC.

This chain connects TRBV9 to TRBJ2-1; perhaps D is TRBD1 or TRBD2 (6 bases each). Germline assignment: CDR1 SGDLS and CDR2 YYNGEE. This CDR3 has 15 residues. Trimming shortened V by 0 bases and J by 3 bases, and 10 bases separated the two germline ends. The DNA for the CDR3 is TGTGCCAGCAGCGTAGAAGGGGGGCTCTACAATGAGCAGTTCTTC. Its translation: CASSVEGGLYNEQFF. Supplemented by reference TRBV9 and TRBJ2-1, the full variable domain reads DSGVTQTPKHLITATGQRVTLRCSPRSGDLSVYWYQQSLDQGLQFLIQYYNGEERAKGNILERFSAQQFPDLHSELNLSSLELGDSALYFCASSVEGGLYNEQFFGPGTRLTVL.

About this clone itself: The junction shows a germline mismatch at one end, possibly a read error. The chain recombines TRBV2 with TRBJ1-2, with D unresolved. Germline V gives CDR1 SNHLY, CDR2 FYNNEI. The length of the CDR3 is 12 residues. CDR3 region: CASREGQLIPTF. The CDR3 nucleotides read TGTGCCAGCCGTGAAGGCCAATTGATCCCCACATTC.

This clone was recorded once. The chain uses TRBV29-1 and TRBJ2-5; D remains unclear. CDR1 is SQVTM and CDR2 is ANQGSEA in the germline V gene. The CDR3 loop spans 16 amino acids. V dropped 2 bases and J dropped 5 bases, with 21 bases sitting between them. For the CDR3, the DNA is TGCAGCGTTGAAAAGGTTCAAGGCCCCAAAGGGGAGACCCAGTACTTC. It yields the protein CSVEKVQGPKGETQYF.

The V call is TRBV11-2, the J call TRBJ2-2; possibly TRBD1 for D (5 bases). The CDR3 contains 14 residues. Between the trimmed V and J ends, which lost 7 bases and 11 bases, there was a span of 20 bases. Germline V gene sequence: CDR1 SGHAT, CDR2 FQNNGV. CDR3 residues: CASIEQVTPGELFF. The CDR3 DNA follows: TGTGCCAGCATCGAACAGGTGACACCGGGCGAGCTGTTTTTT.

This chain connects TRBV6-1 to TRBJ2-7, with 8 bases lining up with TRBD1. Germline V gene data show CDR1 as MNHNS and CDR2 as SASEGT. There are 15 residues in the CDR3. The trim removed 0 bases at V and 4 bases at J, leaving 5 bases unmatched. CDR3 region: CASSEATGVGYEQYF. The CDR3 DNA reads TGTGCCAGCAGTGAAGCGACAGGGGTCGGGTACGAGCAGTACTTC.

The gene calls are TRBV19 and TRBJ2-1, with D possibly being TRBD2 (6 bases). This CDR3 comprises 15 residues. Germline lookup yields CDR1 LNHDA and CDR2 SQIVND (reference sequence). V dropped 7 bases and J dropped 4 bases, with 17 bases sitting between them. CDR3 sequence: CASNRVGSGYNEQFF. CDR3 DNA: TGTGCCAGTAATCGGGTCGGGAGCGGATACAATGAGCAGTTCTTC.

The genes are TRBV6-5 and TRBJ1-1; D is undetermined. CDR3 length: 13 amino acids. Per the germline V gene, CDR1 is MNHEY and CDR2 is SVGAGI. Between the trimmed V and J ends, which lost 8 bases and 2 bases, there was a span of 12 bases. The CDR3 sequence: CASLREINTEAFF. CDR3 sequence (DNA): TGTGCCAGCCTAAGGGAGATTAACACTGAAGCTTTCTTT.